The 18 T cell receptor beta chains presented below share a single source sample, sequenced in a study of shared clonotypes between healthy human individuals. Sequencing used immunoSEQ multiplex PCR; TCRdb keeps in-frame clones, though not all of them. The sample lists some 1.5 million clones; around 98% were seen once. The sequenced sample was naive CD4+ T cells sorted from blood. Noted subset: CD45RA+ positively selected. The receptors derive from a man aged 30 to 39 in good health.

With regard to this clone: Other DNA variants within this sample encode the same CDR3. The genes are TRBV7-2 and TRBJ1-3; D gene ambiguous. V lost 1 base and J lost 1, with 8 bases in between. CDR1 SGHTA and CDR2 FQGNSA come from the germline V gene. The CDR3 consists of 15 residues. The CDR3 region is CASSLGGGSGNTIYF. The CDR3 coding sequence is TGTGCCAGCAGCTTAGGAGGCGGATCTGGAAACACCATATATTTT.

The chain is built from TRBV5-4 and TRBJ2-2, with D unclear. CDR3 length: 13 amino acids. In germline, CDR1 is SGHNT, CDR2 YYREEE (reference sequence). V lost 0 bases and J 11 bases, leaving 11 bases between the germline ends. The CDR3 DNA follows: TGTGCCAGCAGCTTGGCCGAGCCGGGCGAGCTGTTTTTT. Its translation is CASSLAEPGELFF. Full variable domain (rest looked up from reference TRBV5-4 and TRBJ2-2): ETGVTQSPTHLIKTRGQQVTLRCSSQSGHNTVSWYQQALGQGPQFIFQYYREEENGRGNFPPRFSGLQFPNYSSELNVNALELDDSALYLCASSLAEPGELFFGEGSRLTVL.

CDR3 region: CASSLSASVGEQFF. The CDR3 DNA follows: TGTGCCAGCAGCCTCTCGGCTAGCGTTGGTGAGCAGTTCTTC. The rearrangement joins TRBV9 to TRBJ2-1; D might be TRBD2 (6 bases). The CDR3 extends over 14 amino acids. V lost 4 bases and J lost 9, with 17 bases in between. The germline gives CDR1 SGDLS, CDR2 YYNGEE.

The chain is built from TRBV18 and TRBJ2-3; TRBD2 matches 8 bases. The CDR3 loop spans 17 amino acids. Per the germline V gene, CDR1 is KGHSH and CDR2 is LQKENI. The J segment lost 6 bases and the V segment lost 3 bases, leaving 14 bases of the junction unmatched. The CDR3 protein is CASSPLIQAGAGDTQYF. The CDR3 region has the DNA TGTGCCAGCTCACCCCTCATCCAAGCGGGAGCGGGGGATACGCAGTATTTT.

About this clone: Within the sample, other DNA sequences also encode this same CDR3. The chain employs TRBV7-2 and TRBJ2-3; TRBD2 matches at 10 bases. CDR1 is SGHTA and CDR2 is FQGNSA in the germline V gene. This CDR3 comprises 15 residues. V lost 5 bases to trimming and J lost 3 bases; unmatched junction nucleotides: 5. The CDR3 is CASSRTSGATDTQYF. For the CDR3, the DNA is TGTGCCAGCAGCAGAACTAGCGGGGCTACAGATACGCAGTATTTT.

The chain combines TRBV19 with TRBJ2-3; no definite D call. V shed 3 bases and J shed 0 bases, with 10 bases lying between them. This CDR3 has 15 residues. Germline V gives CDR1 LNHDA, CDR2 SQIVND (reference sequence). The CDR3 region has the DNA TGTGCCAGTAGTATGGCAGGCTCTAGCACAGATACGCAGTATTTT. Residues: CASSMAGSSTDTQYF.

The chain uses TRBV18 and TRBJ2-5; D possibly corresponds to TRBD1 (6 bases). Germline V lookup: CDR1 KGHSH, CDR2 LQKENI. The V end lost 2 bases, the J end lost 1 base, and 11 bases lay between the germline ends. CDR3 length equals 15 residues. CDR3 amino acids: CASSPDKGGQETQYF. In DNA form, the CDR3 reads TGTGCCAGCTCACCAGATAAAGGGGGCCAAGAGACCCAGTACTTC.

The chain joins TRBV15 to TRBJ1-3, with 7 nucleotides matching TRBD1. V was pared by 7 bases and J by 4 bases, with 7 bases of the junction left unmatched. The CDR3 runs to 14 residues. The germline gives CDR1 LNHNV, CDR2 YYDKDF (reference sequence). The CDR3: CATTGRGIGNTIYF. Here the CDR3 DNA reads TGTGCCACCACGGGCAGGGGGATCGGAAACACCATATATTTT. Filled out from reference TRBV15 and TRBJ1-3, the complete variable domain reads DAMVIQNPRYQVTQFGKPVTLSCSQTLNHNVMYWYQQKSSQAPKLLFHYYDKDFNNEADTPDNFQSRRPNTSFCFLDIRSPGLGDTAMYLCATTGRGIGNTIYFGEGSWLTVV.

The rearrangement joins TRBV28 to TRBJ2-7; 12 bases agree with TRBD1. V trimming: 6 bases; J trimming: 6 bases; junction bases outside the gene matches: 12. The CDR3 is 16 residues long. The germline CDR1 and CDR2 sequences are MDHEN and SYDVKM. The DNA for the CDR3 is TGTGCCAGCAGCCTACCGGGACAGGGGGCGCAGGGCGAGCAGTACTTC. It is translated as CASSLPGQGAQGEQYF.

The chain is built from TRBV7-8 and TRBJ2-7; 11 bases line up with TRBD2. CDR1 is SGHVS, CDR2 FQNEAQ, per germline. The length of the CDR3 is 17 residues. Unmatched junction bases numbered 7, after V lost 0 bases and J lost 3 bases. CDR3 sequence: CASSLAPLAGAGYEQYF. DNA for the CDR3: TGTGCCAGCAGCTTAGCTCCACTAGCGGGAGCAGGCTACGAGCAGTACTTC.

The V and J genes are TRBV28 and TRBJ2-2; no clear D gene. Germline V CDR1 and CDR2: MDHEN, SYDVKM. The CDR3 spans 16 residues. The V and J ends lost 6 bases and 6 bases respectively, with 20 bases between them. CDR3: CASRITKGQGPGELFF. The DNA for the CDR3 is TGTGCCAGCAGAATAACGAAGGGCCAAGGACCCGGGGAGCTGTTTTTT.

V usage is TRBV5-4 and J usage is TRBJ2-2; TRBD1 matches at 9 bases. Germline-derived CDR1 and CDR2 are SGHNT and YYREEE (reference sequence). Losses at the gene ends were 3 bases for V and 1 base for J; bases not matched to a gene: 7. The CDR3 is 17 residues long. This chain's CDR3 is CASSSKQGAGNTGELFF. CDR3 DNA sequence: TGTGCCAGCAGCTCAAAACAGGGGGCTGGGAACACCGGGGAGCTGTTTTTT.

The rearrangement uses TRBV7-3 and TRBJ2-7; D remains ambiguous. Per germline, CDR1 SGHTA and CDR2 FQGTGA. The CDR3 sequence is 13 residues long. V dropped 1 base and J dropped 2 bases, with 6 bases sitting between them. DNA for the CDR3: TGTGCCAGCAGCTTAAGACCGACCTACGAGCAGTACTTC. It yields the protein CASSLRPTYEQYF.

V gene TRBV7-3 combines with J gene TRBJ2-7, with D perhaps TRBD1 (5 bases). The germline gives CDR1 SGHTA, CDR2 FQGTGA. Between the trimmed V and J ends, which lost 2 bases and 5 bases, there was a span of 13 bases. The CDR3 has 14 residues. The DNA for the CDR3 is TGTGCCAGCAGCTTATCCAGGGATTTCCACGAGCAGTACTTC. Translating it yields CASSLSRDFHEQYF. Full variable domain (rest looked up from reference TRBV7-3 and TRBJ2-7): GAGVSQTPSNKVTEKGKYVELRCDPISGHTALYWYRQSLGQGPEFLIYFQGTGAADDSGLPNDRFFAVRPEGSVSTLKIQRTERGDSAVYLCASSLSRDFHEQYFGPGTRLTVT.

The gene calls are TRBV11-2 and TRBJ2-7; 8 bases agree with TRBD2. Germline V CDR1 and CDR2: SGHAT, FQNNGV. The CDR3 is 16 residues long. V dropped 1 base and J dropped 3; count of bases not matched to a gene: 8. Written as DNA, the CDR3 is TGTGCCAGCAGCTTAGTTAGCGGGGTCCCAGGCTACGAGCAGTACTTC. Encoded protein: CASSLVSGVPGYEQYF.

The V gene is TRBV18, the J gene TRBJ2-3, with 10 bases identical to TRBD2. The V gene end was trimmed by 4 bases and the J gene end by 0 bases; junction bases not matched to a gene: 7. This CDR3 spans 17 amino acids. The germline gives CDR1 KGHSH, CDR2 LQKENI. DNA for the CDR3: TGTGCCAGCTCACGAGTGGGACTAGCGTTTAGCACAGATACGCAGTATTTT. Its translation: CASSRVGLAFSTDTQYF.

V and J are TRBV5-1 and TRBJ2-7; D remains unclear. Germline CDR1 is SGHRS and CDR2 is YFSETQ. V was clipped by 4 bases and J by 0 bases, with 11 bases between them. The CDR3 is made up of 14 amino acids. Here the CDR3 reads CASSPSGNSYEQYF. DNA for the CDR3: TGCGCCAGCAGCCCCTCGGGCAACTCCTACGAGCAGTACTTC.

The CDR3 bases are TGCGCCAGCAGCTTAGCAACTGAGCAGTTCTTC. The encoded protein is CASSLATEQFF. This chain joins TRBV5-1 and TRBJ2-1, with unresolved D. Germline loops: CDR1 SGHRS, CDR2 YFSETQ. The CDR3 covers 11 residues. The V and J ends lost 2 bases and 9 bases respectively, with 6 bases between them.